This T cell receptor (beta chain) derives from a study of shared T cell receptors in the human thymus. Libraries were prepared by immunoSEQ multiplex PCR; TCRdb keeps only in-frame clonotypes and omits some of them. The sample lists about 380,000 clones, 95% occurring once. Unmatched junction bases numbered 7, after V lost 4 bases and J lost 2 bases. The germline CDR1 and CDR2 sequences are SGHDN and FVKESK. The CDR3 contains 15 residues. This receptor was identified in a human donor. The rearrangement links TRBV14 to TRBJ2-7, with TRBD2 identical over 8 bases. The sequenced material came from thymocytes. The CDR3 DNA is TGTGCCAGCAGCCCAGTCCTAGCGGGCGCCTACGAGCAGTACTTC. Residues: CASSPVLAGAYEQYF.